A selection of T cell receptor beta chains follows, all from one sample in a study of Graves' ophthalmopathy and Graves' hyperthyroidism. TCRdb independently ran MiXCR on the multiplex PCR reads; one entry per CDR3 protein. The table lists 400,000 to 500,000 distinct CDR3 sequences, roughly 20% of them singletons. The sequenced sample consisted of peripheral blood. These receptors were taken from a woman between 18 and 30 years old with stable Graves' hyperthyroidism. Both conserved end residues are part of each CDR3. Each record gives: V gene, J gene, CDR3 protein.

TRBV5-1	TRBJ2-7	CASSLNQGAYEQYF
TRBV4-2	TRBJ2-7	CASSQLAGEVRSYEQYF
TRBV7-2	TRBJ2-5	CASSRSLTSGVQETQYF
TRBV19	TRBJ2-2	CASSTTSGSGSGELFF
TRBV30	TRBJ2-7	CAWSRKGQYEQYF
TRBV7-3	TRBJ1-1	CASSPQGAGGTEAFF
TRBV19	TRBJ1-5	CASSDAWDQPQHF
TRBV15	TRBJ2-5	CATSRAGRETQYF
TRBV5-1	TRBJ1-1	CASSLGSGPRTEAFF
TRBV20-1	TRBJ2-5	CSARQGRRQETQYF
TRBV9	TRBJ2-7	CASSASGTESSYEQYF
TRBV12-3/TRBV12-4	TRBJ2-5	CASSSLAEIQETQYF
TRBV12-3/TRBV12-4	TRBJ2-5	CASSLEVGPYPRETQYF
TRBV6-1	TRBJ1-2	CASRTNDRVDGYTF
TRBV12-3/TRBV12-4	TRBJ2-7	CASSLGHLLYEQYF
TRBV28	TRBJ1-1	CASTPPAGTTEAFF
TRBV27	TRBJ2-7	CASRKAGGFSYEQYF
TRBV12-3/TRBV12-4	TRBJ1-1	CASTHRGDTEAFF
TRBV12-3/TRBV12-4	TRBJ2-7	CASRLGPTTAYEQYF
TRBV5-1	TRBJ2-5	CASRPGTSETQYF
TRBV20-1	TRBJ2-7	CSGAAASTYEQYF
TRBV6-1	TRBJ2-7	CASGAGTYEQYF
TRBV6-8	TRBJ2-5	CASTETQYF
TRBV29-1	TRBJ2-7	CSVIGTGGSYEQYF
TRBV6-1	TRBJ2-7	CASRAGIEQYF
TRBV6-5	TRBJ1-2	CASSSTRGFGYTF
TRBV12-3/TRBV12-4	TRBJ1-1	CASSFRLSEKQNTEAFF
TRBV5-1	TRBJ2-6	CASSEGPGTSGANVLTF
TRBV6-1	TRBJ1-2	CASSEALRGYTF